This TCR beta chain was sequenced for a study of shared clonotypes between healthy human individuals. Broader study findings: Read depth was anticipated to influence clonotype sharing among donors.

Methods used by the authors: ImmunoSEQ supplied junction-only sequences lacking quality scores, so filtering was different. Clones were read by immunoSEQ multiplex PCR, and TCRdb kept only the in-frame ones, dropping some. V and J calls and clone size are those listed in that table; D and trimming were worked out from the DNA. The sample carries a few hundred thousand clones, roughly 96% recorded once. Of note for this clone: Antigen: not known.

The germline gives CDR1 MNHEY, CDR2 SVGAGI. The CDR3 contains 12 residues. Naive-designated CD8 cells lacked CD45RO, were positively enriched for CCR7, and omitted terminally differentiated effector memory CD45RA+ cells. This sequence was found in a young woman in good health. The J gene is TRBJ1-1, the V gene TRBV6-5; D is ambiguous. What was sequenced was naive CD8+ T cells sorted from blood. The CDR3 DNA reads as TGTGCTACACGCCGGGGGAACACTGAAGCTTTCTTT. This encodes CATRRGNTEAFF.